Reported below is one T cell receptor beta chain. What it recognizes is unknown. Exclusion applied to patients with autoimmune disease history or systemic immunosuppression. The sample comes from a study of OX40 agonist ivuxolimab in advanced cancers. Study overall: The study gave patients intravenous ivuxolimab at 0.01 to 10 mg/kg every 2 weeks. Among those enrolled, mean age was 60 years (range roughly 20 to 80) and about 82% were male. Notes on the study in general: CD4+ and CD8+ blood T cells expanded clonally by week 6 at 0.1 to 3.0 mg/kg.

TCRdb keeps only in-frame clones here, not all; method: immunoSEQ multiplex PCR. The sample contains about 20,000 clones, approximately 87% of which appear only once. The material sequenced was CD4+ or CD8+ T cells sorted from blood, taken in a trial of the OX40 agonist ivuxolimab. The receptor was derived from an adult with an advanced solid tumor such as melanoma, head and neck, liver or kidney cancer.

CDR3 nucleotide sequence: TGTGCCAGCAGTTCCCTGGATGAGCAGTTCTTC. Translating it yields CASSSLDEQFF. The chain couples TRBV28 to TRBJ2-1; unclear D gene. The CDR3 has 11 amino acids. V shed 4 bases and J shed 8 bases, with 6 bases lying between them. Germline assignment: CDR1 MDHEN and CDR2 SYDVKM.